This TCR beta chain comes out of a study of blood T cell repertoires in COVID-19. Study summary: The cDNA or gDNA used as material had been derived from T cells, B-cell-depleted T cells, or PBMCs.

Assay: immunoSEQ multiplex PCR; the TCRdb copy retains only in-frame clones and omits some. In the table there are fewer than 300,000 clones, roughly 84% of which are singletons. Per germline, CDR1 LGHNA and CDR2 YSLEER. The CDR3 consists of 14 residues. Deletions cut 2 bases from V and 7 bases from J, with 11 bases between. This TCR was recovered from a person between 70 and 80 years old with COVID-19, enrolled during active disease. V and J are TRBV4-3 and TRBJ1-4, with a possible D match to TRBD1 (5 bases). The material sequenced was peripheral blood. CDR3 residues: CASSQSGVGEKLFF. The CDR3 DNA reads TGCGCCAGCAGCCAATCGGGGGTCGGTGAAAAACTGTTTTTT.